The next 9 T cell receptor beta chains were all read from a single sample in a study of T cell responses to AZD1222 COVID-19 vaccine. Profiling relied on immunoSEQ multiplex PCR, and the TCRdb table lists in-frame clones only, not all of them. The data contain over 150,000 clones, approximately 90% of them singletons. The sample consisted of peripheral blood, taken 28 days after the second AZD1222 dose. The receptors were gathered from an adult who received the AZD1222 COVID-19 vaccine.

The J gene is TRBJ1-1, the V gene TRBV5-5, with D possibly matching TRBD1 (6 bases). In germline, CDR1 is SGHKS, CDR2 YYEKEE (reference sequence). This CDR3 is built from 15 residues. Between the trimmed V and J ends, which lost 0 bases and 1 base, there was a span of 10 bases. CDR3 loop: CASSLDRTENTEAFF. DNA of the CDR3: TGTGCCAGCAGCTTGGATCGGACAGAGAACACTGAAGCTTTCTTT.

The CDR3 sequence is CASSEGTYEQYF. The CDR3 DNA follows: TGTGCCAGCAGTGAAGGGACCTACGAGCAGTACTTC. This sequence joins TRBV2 and TRBJ2-7, with D uncertain. Trimming stripped 1 base from V and 2 bases from J, with 3 bases between. Per the germline V gene, CDR1 is SNHLY and CDR2 is FYNNEI. The CDR3 runs 12 residues.

The gene calls are TRBV4-1 and TRBJ2-3, with D perhaps matching TRBD1 (5 bases). The CDR3 loop spans 15 amino acids. V was pared by 0 bases and J by 1 base, with 8 bases between. Germline V gene lookup returns CDR1 MGHRA and CDR2 YSYEKL. Here the CDR3 reads CASSQDARGTDTQYF. CDR3 in DNA: TGCGCCAGCAGCCAAGATGCCAGGGGCACAGATACGCAGTATTTT.

With regard to this clone: One end of the junction fails to match germline, which may point to a read error. The chain uses TRBV10-3 and TRBJ1-2; D ambiguous. CDR1 is ENHRY and CDR2 is SYGVKD in the germline V gene. The CDR3 loop spans 12 amino acids. In DNA, the CDR3 is TGTGCCATCAGTGCCGGCAGAACCCTCCTTCACTTC. This sequence encodes CAISAGRTLLHF.

The V call is TRBV4-1, the J call TRBJ1-4; 7 nucleotides align to TRBD1. V gave up 0 bases and J gave up 7 bases; unmatched junction bases: 8. This CDR3 is built from 16 residues. Germline CDR1 MGHRA, CDR2 YSYEKL. CDR3 coding DNA: TGCGCCAGCAGCCAAGAGTTGGGGACAGAAGCTGAAAAACTGTTTTTT. Translation gives CASSQELGTEAEKLFF.

The chain carries TRBV2 and TRBJ2-3; D might be TRBD2 (6 bases). Trimming pared 5 bases from V and 0 bases from J, leaving 12 bases between. CDR3 length equals 15 residues. Per germline, CDR1 SNHLY and CDR2 FYNNEI. CDR3 sequence (DNA): TGTGCCAGCAGTCCGGACTACCTTAGCACAGATACGCAGTATTTT. Protein product: CASSPDYLSTDTQYF.

The V gene is TRBV28, the J gene TRBJ1-3; D call uncertain. The CDR3 has 15 residues. Trimming pared 4 bases from V and 0 bases from J, leaving 10 bases between. CDR1 and CDR2 from the germline V gene are MDHEN and SYDVKM. The CDR3 DNA sequence: TGTGCCAGCAGTTCGAGCCCGATCTCTGGAAACACCATATATTTT. This sequence encodes CASSSSPISGNTIYF.

The sample holds a few counts of this clone. V and J are TRBV12-3 or TRBV12-4 and TRBJ2-1, with a possible D match to TRBD2 (6 bases). Trimming stripped 6 bases from V and 11 bases from J, with 17 bases between. The CDR3 consists of 13 residues. This CDR3 is CASSPNPAGKQFF. CDR3 in DNA: TGTGCCAGCAGCCCGAACCCCGCGGGGAAGCAGTTCTTC.

The chain links TRBV5-1 to TRBJ2-1; D is unclear. Looked up from germline, CDR1 is SGHRS and CDR2 is YFSETQ. The CDR3 spans 15 residues. V lost 6 bases and J lost 4, with 17 bases in between. The CDR3 coding sequence is TGCGCCAGCACCCCACACAGTGCGGCATACAATGAGCAGTTCTTC. This gives the protein CASTPHSAAYNEQFF.